The source of this T cell receptor beta chain is a study of CD8 T cells in Susac syndrome. The study's findings and limits: As the study acknowledged, the number of individuals who were part of its TCR sequencing and HLA analysis was relatively small.

V lost 2 bases to trimming and J lost 2 bases; unmatched junction nucleotides: 6. This CDR3 spans 16 amino acids. From germline, CDR1 is LNHDA and CDR2 SQIVND (reference sequence). On this clonotype: Its target is not known.

Reverse transcription of about 0.5 to 1 ug RNA used random hexamers. With immunoSEQ multiplex PCR, TCR beta CDR3 was amplified across 54 Vbeta and 13 Jbeta. TCRdb processed the immunoSEQ multiplex PCR reads anew with MiXCR; each CDR3 protein has one entry. The table lists 75,000 to 100,000 distinct CDR3 sequences, 90% to 95% of them singletons. Sequencing of TCR beta was performed on blood CD8+ and CD4+ T cells. CD8+ and CD4+ T cells were negatively isolated; TEMRA cells were FACS-enriched. V and J are TRBV19 and TRBJ2-1, with 7 bases fitting TRBD2. Sequencing was done on a sample of CD8+ T cells from PBMCs. The source of this sequence is a human donor in good health. CDR3 nucleotides: TGTGCCAGTAGTATAACGGCGGGAGTCGCCTACAATGAGCAGTTCTTC. Translation gives CASSITAGVAYNEQFF.